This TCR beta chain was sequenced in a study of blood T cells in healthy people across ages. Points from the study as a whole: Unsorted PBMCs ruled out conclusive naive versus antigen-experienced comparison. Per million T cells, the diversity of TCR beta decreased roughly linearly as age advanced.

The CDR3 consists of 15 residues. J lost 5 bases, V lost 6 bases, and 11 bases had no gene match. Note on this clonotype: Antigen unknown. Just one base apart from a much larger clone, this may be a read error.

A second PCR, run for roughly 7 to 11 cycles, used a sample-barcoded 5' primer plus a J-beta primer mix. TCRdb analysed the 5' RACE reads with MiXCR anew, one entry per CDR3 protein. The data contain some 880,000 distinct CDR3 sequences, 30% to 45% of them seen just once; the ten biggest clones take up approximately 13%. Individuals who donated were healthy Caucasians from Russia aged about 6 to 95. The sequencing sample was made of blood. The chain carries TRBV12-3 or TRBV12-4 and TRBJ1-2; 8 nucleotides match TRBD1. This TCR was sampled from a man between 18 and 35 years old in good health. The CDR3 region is CASSSAGQGVYGYTF. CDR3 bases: TGTGCCAGCAGCTCCGCTGGACAGGGTGTATATGGCTACACCTTC.